The 30 T cell receptor beta chains below come from one sample, sequenced in a study of blood T cell repertoires in COVID-19. Repertoires were generated with immunoSEQ multiplex PCR, while TCRdb's copy carries only in-frame clones and drops some. Among about 52,000 clones, more than 75% were seen once, and the ten largest hold around 23%. The sample consisted of peripheral blood. The receptors shown here come from a woman older than 75 with acute or convalescent COVID-19.

This clone turned up a few times. The gene calls are TRBV4-1 and TRBJ1-1; 7 bases agree with TRBD1. The CDR3 is 15 residues long. The ends lost 3 bases at V and 1 base at J; junction bases unmatched: 5. Germline V gene data show CDR1 as MGHRA and CDR2 as YSYEKL. This CDR3 reads CASSQTDRANTEAFF. As DNA, the CDR3 is TGCGCCAGCAGCCAGACAGACAGGGCGAACACTGAAGCTTTCTTT.

The rearrangement joins TRBV6-8 to TRBJ2-7, with TRBD1 matching 10 bases. V dropped 7 bases and J dropped 1; count of bases not matched to a gene: 16. From germline, CDR1 is MNHGY and CDR2 SAAAGT. The CDR3 is 18 residues long. CDR3 sequence (DNA): TGTGCCAGCACTCCCGGGACAGGGGCATTCAATGGGTCCTACGAGCAGTACTTC. Protein sequence: CASTPGTGAFNGSYEQYF.

CDR3 DNA: TGTGCCAGTACCCCTCTCGGTAGCGGGAGCTCCCCTTCCTCCTACAATGAGCAGTTCTTC. Amino acid sequence: CASTPLGSGSSPSSYNEQFF. This chain joins TRBV19 and TRBJ2-1; 9 nucleotides align to TRBD2. This CDR3 spans 20 amino acids. Per the germline V gene, CDR1 is LNHDA and CDR2 is SQIVND (reference sequence). Unmatched junction bases numbered 19, after V lost 7 bases and J lost 0 bases.

The rearrangement uses TRBV19 and TRBJ1-5; TRBD1 matches at 10 bases. Per germline, CDR1 LNHDA and CDR2 SQIVND (reference sequence). Trimming cost V 4 bases and J 7 bases; bases outside gene matches: 10. This CDR3 has 16 residues. CDR3 nucleotide sequence: TGTGCCAGTAGTACCCGCGGACAGGGGGTTGGACAGCCCCAGCATTTT. The encoded protein is CASSTRGQGVGQPQHF.

This chain uses TRBV9 with TRBJ2-3; 7 positions agree with TRBD1. From germline, CDR1 is SGDLS and CDR2 YYNGEE. This CDR3 has 14 amino acids. J was trimmed by 1 base and V by 7 bases; bases with no gene match: 6. Here the CDR3 DNA reads TGTGCCAGCCAGAAAGGGACAGGCACAGATACGCAGTATTTT. This translates into CASQKGTGTDTQYF.

The CDR3 region is CASSPRIPGQPNEKLFF. CDR3 coding DNA: TGTGCCAGCTCACCACGAATACCGGGACAGCCTAATGAAAAACTGTTTTTT. This chain uses TRBV18 with TRBJ1-4; 7 nucleotides agree with TRBD1. CDR3 size: 17 residues. The V and J ends lost 1 base and 3 bases, in that order; junction bases with no gene match: 8. Germline V gives CDR1 KGHSH, CDR2 LQKENI. Full variable domain (outside the CDR3, taken from reference TRBV18 and TRBJ1-4): NAGVMQNPRHLVRRRGQEARLRCSPMKGHSHVYWYRQLPEEGLKFMVYLQKENIIDESGMPKERFSAEFPKEGPSILRIQQVVRGDSAAYFCASSPRIPGQPNEKLFFGSGTQLSVL.

The V and J genes are TRBV5-1 and TRBJ2-4, with 7 bases matching TRBD1. The CDR3 is 15 residues long. Trimming took 0 bases from V and 3 from J; bases not matched to a gene: 3. The germline CDR1 and CDR2 sequences are SGHRS and YFSETQ. The CDR3 loop reads CASSLGQGDKNIQYF. DNA of the CDR3: TGCGCCAGCAGCTTGGGGCAGGGGGACAAAAACATTCAGTACTTC.

In its sample, this clone was seen a few times. CDR3 coding DNA: TGTGCCAGCAAAAAACCTGCGATCTTCGAGCAGTACTTC. As protein: CASKKPAIFEQYF. The rearrangement uses TRBV6-5 and TRBJ2-7; D remains ambiguous. Looked up from germline, CDR1 is MNHEY and CDR2 is SVGAGI. Trimming removed 7 bases from V and 6 bases from J, with 16 bases in between. This CDR3 is 13 amino acids long.

Regarding this clone: The same CDR3 can be traced to other DNA sequences in this sample. The rearrangement joins TRBV5-1 to TRBJ1-6, with TRBD1 matching 8 bases. Trimming cost V 0 bases and J 7 bases; bases outside gene matches: 0. This CDR3 is 14 amino acids long. Per germline, CDR1 SGHRS and CDR2 YFSETQ. The CDR3 is CASSLGQGNSPLHF. The CDR3 DNA follows: TGCGCCAGCAGCTTGGGACAGGGGAATTCACCCCTCCACTTT.

The rearrangement uses TRBV7-3 and TRBJ2-1, with 14 bases that match TRBD2. This CDR3 is 15 amino acids long. The V gene's germline CDR1 is SGHTA and CDR2 FQGTGA. V lost 3 bases to trimming and J lost 9 bases; unmatched junction nucleotides: 4. As DNA, the CDR3 is TGTGCCAGCAGCTTGGGGACTAGCGGGAGAACTGAGCAGTTCTTC. Translated, it gives CASSLGTSGRTEQFF.

This rearrangement joins TRBV28 to TRBJ2-3; 8 bases fit TRBD1. The CDR3 loop spans 18 amino acids. J gave up 6 bases and V 2 bases, and 16 bases lay outside the gene matches. In germline, CDR1 is MDHEN, CDR2 SYDVKM. The CDR3: CASSLGPPGQAPYDTQYF. CDR3 bases: TGTGCCAGCAGTTTAGGCCCCCCGGGACAGGCACCCTATGATACGCAGTATTTT.

J is TRBJ1-2 and V is TRBV11-1; tentative D call: TRBD1 (6 bases). CDR1 SGHAT and CDR2 FQDESV come from the germline V gene (reference sequence). There are 16 residues in the CDR3. V lost 1 base and J 4 bases, leaving 16 bases between the germline ends. The CDR3 DNA is TGTGCCAGCAGCTTAGAACCCAGGGGAATCGGCTATGGCTACACCTTC. This sequence encodes CASSLEPRGIGYGYTF. The whole variable domain, filled in from reference TRBV11-1 and TRBJ1-2, reads EAEVAQSPRYKITEKSQAVAFWCDPISGHATLYWYRQILGQGPELLVQFQDESVVDDSQLPKDRFSAERLKGVDSTLKIQPAELGDSAMYLCASSLEPRGIGYGYTFGSGTRLTVV.

J is TRBJ2-5 and V is TRBV4-1, with 7 positions matching TRBD2. Germline V gene data show CDR1 as MGHRA and CDR2 as YSYEKL. V lost 4 bases and J lost 2; bases outside the gene matches: 7. The CDR3 spans 15 residues. CDR3 in amino acids: CASSPLAGRQETQYF. The CDR3 DNA sequence: TGCGCCAGCAGCCCATTAGCCGGGAGGCAAGAGACCCAGTACTTC.

V is TRBV9 and J is TRBJ1-2, with 8 bases identical to TRBD1. This CDR3 region has 14 residues. Germline CDR1 reads SGDLS; CDR2 reads YYNGEE. The junction had 5 bases not matched to a gene; V was cut back by 2 bases and J by 5 bases. CDR3 sequence reads: CASSVGTGGYGYTF. The CDR3 bases are TGTGCCAGCAGCGTCGGGACAGGTGGATATGGCTACACCTTC. Full variable domain (missing parts from reference TRBV9 and TRBJ1-2): DSGVTQTPKHLITATGQRVTLRCSPRSGDLSVYWYQQSLDQGLQFLIQYYNGEERAKGNILERFSAQQFPDLHSELNLSSLELGDSALYFCASSVGTGGYGYTFGSGTRLTVV.

The chain recombines TRBV7-9 with TRBJ2-7; D perhaps matches TRBD1 (6 bases). The CDR3 has 16 residues. In germline, CDR1 is SEHNR, CDR2 FQNEAQ (reference sequence). V lost 1 base to trimming and J lost 2 bases, with 15 bases between them. CDR3 nucleotides: TGTGCCAGCAGCTTAGTTGGAGACAGGCGAACCTACGAGCAGTACTTC. Translation gives CASSLVGDRRTYEQYF. Using reference TRBV7-9 and TRBJ2-7 for the parts outside the CDR3, the full variable domain is DTGVSQNPRHKITKRGQNVTFRCDPISEHNRLYWYRQTLGQGPEFLTYFQNEAQLEKSRLLSDRFSAERPKGSFSTLEIQRTEQGDSAMYLCASSLVGDRRTYEQYFGPGTRLTVT.

The chain is built from TRBV28 and TRBJ2-1, with TRBD2 identical over 11 bases. From germline, CDR1 is MDHEN and CDR2 SYDVKM. V lost 5 bases, J lost 4 bases, and 7 bases stayed unmatched. CDR3 length: 16 residues. The CDR3 here is CASSVTGTSGYNEQFF. CDR3 DNA: TGTGCCAGCAGTGTCACCGGGACTAGCGGTTACAATGAGCAGTTCTTC. Drawing the rest from reference TRBV28 and TRBJ2-1, the complete variable domain is DVKVTQSSRYLVKRTGEKVFLECVQDMDHENMFWYRQDPGLGLRLIYFSYDVKMKEKGDIPEGYSVSREKKERFSLILESASTNQTSMYLCASSVTGTSGYNEQFFGPGTRLTVL.

The CDR3 coding sequence is TGTGCCAGCAGCTCACTAGCGGGATACTTCAATGAGCAGTTCTTC. This encodes CASSSLAGYFNEQFF. The rearrangement links TRBV5-6 to TRBJ2-1, with 10 bases aligning to TRBD2. The CDR3 is 15 amino acids. The V and J ends lost 3 bases and 6 bases, in that order; junction bases with no gene match: 6. Germline V gene sequence: CDR1 SGHDT, CDR2 YYEEEE.

This clone was seen once. The chain employs TRBV3-1 (or the pseudogene TRBV3-2) and TRBJ1-3, with no clear D. Germline assignment: CDR1 LGHDT and CDR2 YNNKEL (reference sequence). V was trimmed by 0 bases and J by 4 bases, leaving 7 bases between them. CDR3 size: 14 residues. CDR3 coding DNA: TGTGCCAGCAGCCAAGATCTACCCGGAAACACCATATATTTT. The encoded protein is CASSQDLPGNTIYF.

J is TRBJ2-7 and V is TRBV28; TRBD2 matches 10 bases. The CDR3 length is 14 residues. V dropped 3 bases and J dropped 2; count of bases not matched to a gene: 1. Germline V gives CDR1 MDHEN, CDR2 SYDVKM. CDR3 region: CASSFSGGAYEQYF. The CDR3 coding sequence is TGTGCCAGCAGTTTCAGCGGGGGGGCCTACGAGCAGTACTTC.

The V gene is TRBV6-6, the J gene TRBJ1-5, with 11 bases that match TRBD1. The junction had 3 bases not matched to a gene; V was cut back by 6 bases and J by 5 bases. The CDR3 covers 14 residues. Germline CDR1 reads MNHNY; CDR2 reads SVGAGI (reference sequence). In DNA, the CDR3 is TGTGCCAGCAGGGGGACAGGGGGGGATCAGCCCCAGCATTTT. It encodes CASRGTGGDQPQHF.

The CDR3 coding sequence is TGTGCCAGCGACAAGAACACTGAAGCTTTCTTT. It encodes CASDKNTEAFF. V usage is TRBV6-5 and J usage is TRBJ1-1; no reliable D call. Germline V gene sequence: CDR1 MNHEY, CDR2 SVGAGI. V was clipped by 8 bases and J by 1 base, with 5 bases between them. The CDR3 is made up of 11 amino acids.

This chain uses TRBV12-3 or TRBV12-4 with TRBJ2-1; D might be TRBD2 (5 bases). CDR3 length: 11 amino acids. V was clipped by 6 bases and J by 9 bases, with 9 bases between them. Written as DNA, the CDR3 is TGTGCCAGCAGCTTAAGCGGTGAGCAGTTCTTC. Protein sequence: CASSLSGEQFF.

The V and J genes are TRBV30 and TRBJ2-3; D is unresolved. Trimming stripped 5 bases from V and 5 bases from J, with 11 bases between. CDR1 and CDR2 (germline): GTSNPN, SVGIG (reference sequence). This CDR3 is built from 12 residues. The CDR3 region is CAWGPLRDTQYF. CDR3 DNA: TGTGCCTGGGGACCTCTGAGAGATACGCAGTATTTT.

V usage is TRBV6-1 and J usage is TRBJ2-6; D possibly corresponds to TRBD1 (5 bases). The germline gives CDR1 MNHNS, CDR2 SASEGT. V lost 2 bases, J lost 4 bases, and 12 bases lay in between. There are 16 residues in the CDR3. CDR3 in amino acids: CASSEPQGSGANVLTF. In nucleotides, the CDR3 is TGTGCCAGCAGTGAACCCCAGGGTTCCGGGGCCAACGTCCTGACTTTC.

This rearrangement joins TRBV7-9 to TRBJ2-3; unclear D gene. The V end was cut by 5 bases, the J end by 0 bases, with 3 bases between. Germline V lookup: CDR1 SEHNR, CDR2 FQNEAQ (reference sequence). The CDR3 has 12 residues. The CDR3 coding sequence is TGTGCCAGCAGCCGGAGCACAGATACGCAGTATTTT. Its translation: CASSRSTDTQYF.

This sequence joins TRBV5-1 and TRBJ1-6; D may be TRBD1 (6 bases). The CDR3 contains 14 residues. V lost 4 bases to trimming and J lost 6 bases, with 11 bases between them. Per germline, CDR1 SGHRS and CDR2 YFSETQ. CDR3 DNA: TGCGCCAGCAGCCCCGGACAGCCTAATTCACCCCTCCACTTT. The encoded protein is CASSPGQPNSPLHF.

This clone was picked up one time. The chain combines TRBV11-3 with TRBJ2-3; 13 nucleotides align to TRBD2. With V trimmed by 5 bases and J by 6 bases, 5 bases remained unmatched. In germline, CDR1 is SGHNT, CDR2 YENEEA. The CDR3 consists of 15 residues. The CDR3, as DNA: TGTGCCAGCAGCCAACCGGGACTAGCGGGGGATACGCAGTATTTT. As protein: CASSQPGLAGDTQYF.

The genes are TRBV30 and TRBJ2-3; weak D call: TRBD2 (5 bases). The CDR3 runs 14 residues. V was cut by 3 bases and J by 5 bases, with 15 bases left in between. Per germline, CDR1 GTSNPN and CDR2 SVGIG (reference sequence). The CDR3 region has the DNA TGTGCCTGGAGCGTAACTTCGGGGATAGATACGCAGTATTTT. Translated: CAWSVTSGIDTQYF. Looking up the rest from reference TRBV30 and TRBJ2-3 gives the full variable domain: SQTIHQWPATLVQPVGSPLSLECTVEGTSNPNLYWYRQAAGRGLQLLFYSVGIGQISSEVPQNLSASRPQDRQFILSSKKLLLSDSGFYLCAWSVTSGIDTQYFGPGTRLTVL.

The chain has TRBV11-2 and TRBJ1-2, with no clear D. V shed 2 bases and J shed 1 base, with 8 bases lying between them. Germline values: CDR1 SGHAT, CDR2 FQNNGV. The CDR3 has 14 residues. As DNA, the CDR3 is TGTGCCAGCAGCTTAACAGTCGTTAACTATGGCTACACCTTC. This encodes CASSLTVVNYGYTF.

The chain links TRBV12-3 or TRBV12-4 to TRBJ2-5; D gene ambiguous. CDR3 length: 13 residues. The V and J ends lost 6 bases and 2 bases respectively, with 10 bases between them. CDR3 loop: CASSLSLQETQYF. The CDR3 DNA reads TGTGCCAGCAGCCTTTCTTTACAAGAGACCCAGTACTTC.